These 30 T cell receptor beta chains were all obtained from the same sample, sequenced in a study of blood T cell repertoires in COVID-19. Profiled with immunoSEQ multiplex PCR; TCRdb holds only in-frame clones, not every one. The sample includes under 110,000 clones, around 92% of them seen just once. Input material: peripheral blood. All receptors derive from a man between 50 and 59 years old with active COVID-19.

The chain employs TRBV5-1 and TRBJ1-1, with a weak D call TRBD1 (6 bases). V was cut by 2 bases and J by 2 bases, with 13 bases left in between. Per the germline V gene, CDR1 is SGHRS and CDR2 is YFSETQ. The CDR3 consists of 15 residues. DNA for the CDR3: TGCGCCAGCAGCTTAACCGGACAGAGTAACACTGAAGCTTTCTTT. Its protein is CASSLTGQSNTEAFF.

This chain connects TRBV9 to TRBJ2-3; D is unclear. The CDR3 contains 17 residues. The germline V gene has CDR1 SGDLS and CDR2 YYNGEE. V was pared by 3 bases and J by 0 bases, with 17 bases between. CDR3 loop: CASSGSGLFTSTDTQYF. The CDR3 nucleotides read TGTGCCAGCAGCGGTAGTGGGCTTTTTACTAGCACAGATACGCAGTATTTT.

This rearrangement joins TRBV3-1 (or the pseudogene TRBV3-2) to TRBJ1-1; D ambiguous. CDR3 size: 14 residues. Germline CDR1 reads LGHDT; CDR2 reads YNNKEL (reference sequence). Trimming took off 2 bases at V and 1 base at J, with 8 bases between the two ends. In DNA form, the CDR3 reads TGTGCCAGCAGCCAACAGTTCCGGAACACTGAAGCTTTCTTT. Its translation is CASSQQFRNTEAFF.

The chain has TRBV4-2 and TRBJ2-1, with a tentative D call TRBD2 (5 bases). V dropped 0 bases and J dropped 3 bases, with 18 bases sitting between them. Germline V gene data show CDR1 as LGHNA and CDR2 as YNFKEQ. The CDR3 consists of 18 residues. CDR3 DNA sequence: TGTGCCAGCAGCCAAGATGCCCGCTTAGCGAGCAGCTACAATGAGCAGTTCTTC. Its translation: CASSQDARLASSYNEQFF.

The CDR3 sequence: CSVETGRDQPQHF. The CDR3 DNA is TGCAGCGTTGAAACAGGCAGGGATCAGCCCCAGCATTTT. V is TRBV29-1 and J is TRBJ1-5; the D gene is possibly TRBD1 (5 bases). This CDR3 has 13 amino acids. V dropped 2 bases and J dropped 5 bases, with 10 bases sitting between them. Germline V gene data show CDR1 as SQVTM and CDR2 as ANQGSEA. Full variable domain (remainder filled in from reference TRBV29-1 and TRBJ1-5): SAVISQKPSRDICQRGTSLTIQCQVDSQVTMMFWYRQQPGQSLTLIATANQGSEATYESGFVIDKFPISRPNLTFSTLTVSNMSPEDSSIYLCSVETGRDQPQHFGDGTRLSIL.

In nucleotides, the CDR3 is TGTGCCAGCAGCTTAAATATAGAGAACACTGAAGCTTTCTTT. It codes for CASSLNIENTEAFF. The genes are TRBV7-9 and TRBJ1-1; the D is unclear. From germline, CDR1 is SEHNR and CDR2 FQNEAQ (reference sequence). The V gene lost 2 bases and the J gene lost 1 base, with 8 bases spanning the gap. This CDR3 region has 14 residues.

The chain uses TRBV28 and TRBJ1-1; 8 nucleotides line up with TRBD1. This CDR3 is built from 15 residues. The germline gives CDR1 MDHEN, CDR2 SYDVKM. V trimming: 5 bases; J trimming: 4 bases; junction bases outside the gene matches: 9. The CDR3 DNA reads TGTGCCAGCAGTCCCTGGACAGGGAAGGGCACTGAAGCTTTCTTT. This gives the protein CASSPWTGKGTEAFF.

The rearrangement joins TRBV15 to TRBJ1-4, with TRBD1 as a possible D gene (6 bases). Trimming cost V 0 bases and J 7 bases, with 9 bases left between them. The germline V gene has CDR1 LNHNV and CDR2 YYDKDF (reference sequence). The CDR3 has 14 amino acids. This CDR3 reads CATSRDRGSEKLFF. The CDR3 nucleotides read TGTGCCACCAGCAGAGATAGGGGGAGTGAAAAACTGTTTTTT.

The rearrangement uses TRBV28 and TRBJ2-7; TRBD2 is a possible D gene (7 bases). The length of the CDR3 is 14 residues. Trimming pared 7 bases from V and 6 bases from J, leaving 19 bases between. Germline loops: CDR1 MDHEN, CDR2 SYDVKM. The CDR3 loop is CASNPGGGRVEQYF. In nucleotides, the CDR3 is TGTGCCAGCAACCCGGGGGGCGGGAGAGTCGAGCAGTACTTC.

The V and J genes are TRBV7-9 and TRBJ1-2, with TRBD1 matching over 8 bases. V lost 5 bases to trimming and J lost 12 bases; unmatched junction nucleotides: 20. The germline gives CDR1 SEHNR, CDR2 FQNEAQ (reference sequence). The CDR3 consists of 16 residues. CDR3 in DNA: TGTGCCAGCAGCAATAACCCGGGGACAGGACCTCGTTTTGACACCTTC. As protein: CASSNNPGTGPRFDTF.

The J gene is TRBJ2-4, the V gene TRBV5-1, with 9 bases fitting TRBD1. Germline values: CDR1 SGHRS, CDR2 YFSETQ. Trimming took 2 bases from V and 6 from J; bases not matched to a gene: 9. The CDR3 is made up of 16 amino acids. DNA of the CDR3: TGCGCCAGCAGCTTCACGCCGGGACAGGGTAGAAACATTCAGTACTTC. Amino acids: CASSFTPGQGRNIQYF.

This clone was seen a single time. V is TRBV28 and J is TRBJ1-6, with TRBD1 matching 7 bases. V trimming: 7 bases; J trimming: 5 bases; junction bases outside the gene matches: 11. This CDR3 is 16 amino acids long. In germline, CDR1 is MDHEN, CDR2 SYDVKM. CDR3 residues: CASNIGEGANNSPLHF. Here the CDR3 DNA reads TGTGCCAGCAATATAGGAGAGGGGGCTAATAATTCACCCCTCCACTTT.

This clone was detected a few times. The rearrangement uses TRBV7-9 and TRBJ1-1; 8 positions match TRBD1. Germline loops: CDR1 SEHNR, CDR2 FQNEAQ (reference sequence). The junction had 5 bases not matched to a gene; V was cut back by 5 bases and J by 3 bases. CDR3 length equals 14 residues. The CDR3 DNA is TGTGCCAGCAGCAGGGGACAGGCTTACACTGAAGCTTTCTTT. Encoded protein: CASSRGQAYTEAFF. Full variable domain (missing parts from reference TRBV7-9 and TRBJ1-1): DTGVSQNPRHKITKRGQNVTFRCDPISEHNRLYWYRQTLGQGPEFLTYFQNEAQLEKSRLLSDRFSAERPKGSFSTLEIQRTEQGDSAMYLCASSRGQAYTEAFFGQGTRLTVV.

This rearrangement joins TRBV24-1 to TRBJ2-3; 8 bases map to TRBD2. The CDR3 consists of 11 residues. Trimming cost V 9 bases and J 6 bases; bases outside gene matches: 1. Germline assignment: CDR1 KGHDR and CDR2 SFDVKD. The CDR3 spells CATRGGDTQYF. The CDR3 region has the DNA TGTGCCACCCGCGGGGGGGATACGCAGTATTTT.

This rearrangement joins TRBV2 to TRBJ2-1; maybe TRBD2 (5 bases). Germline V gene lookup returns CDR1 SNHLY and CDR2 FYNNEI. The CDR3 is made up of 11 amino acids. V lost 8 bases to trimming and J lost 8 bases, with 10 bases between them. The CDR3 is CASSWRDEQFF. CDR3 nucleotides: TGTGCCAGCTCTTGGCGGGATGAGCAGTTCTTC.

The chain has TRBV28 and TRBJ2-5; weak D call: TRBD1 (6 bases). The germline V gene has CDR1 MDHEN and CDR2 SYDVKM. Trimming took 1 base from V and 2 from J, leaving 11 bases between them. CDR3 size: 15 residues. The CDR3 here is CASSLLARGQETQYF. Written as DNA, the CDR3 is TGTGCCAGCAGTTTATTGGCCAGGGGTCAAGAGACCCAGTACTTC.

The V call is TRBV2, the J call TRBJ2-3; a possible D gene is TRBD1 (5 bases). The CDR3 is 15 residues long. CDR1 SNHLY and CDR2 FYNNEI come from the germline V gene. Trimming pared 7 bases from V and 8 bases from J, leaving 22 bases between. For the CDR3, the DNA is TGTGCCAGCACTCCGACTGGGAAGGGTAGGGGTACGCAGTATTTT. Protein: CASTPTGKGRGTQYF.

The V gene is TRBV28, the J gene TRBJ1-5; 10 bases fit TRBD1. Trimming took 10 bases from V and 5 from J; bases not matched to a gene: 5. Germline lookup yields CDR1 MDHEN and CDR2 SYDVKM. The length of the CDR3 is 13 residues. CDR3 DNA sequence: TGTGCCACGGGACAGGGGATTGATCAGCCCCAGCATTTT. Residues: CATGQGIDQPQHF.

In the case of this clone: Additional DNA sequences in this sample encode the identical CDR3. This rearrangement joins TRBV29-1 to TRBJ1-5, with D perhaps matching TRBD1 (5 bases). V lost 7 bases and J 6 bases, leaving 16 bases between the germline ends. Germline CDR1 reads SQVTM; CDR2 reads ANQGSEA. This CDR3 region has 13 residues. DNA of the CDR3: TGCAGCGCCCTTTTCGGCGGGGCTCAGCCCCAGCATTTT. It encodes CSALFGGAQPQHF. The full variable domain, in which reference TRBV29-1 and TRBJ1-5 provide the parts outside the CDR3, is SAVISQKPSRDICQRGTSLTIQCQVDSQVTMMFWYRQQPGQSLTLIATANQGSEATYESGFVIDKFPISRPNLTFSTLTVSNMSPEDSSIYLCSALFGGAQPQHFGDGTRLSIL.

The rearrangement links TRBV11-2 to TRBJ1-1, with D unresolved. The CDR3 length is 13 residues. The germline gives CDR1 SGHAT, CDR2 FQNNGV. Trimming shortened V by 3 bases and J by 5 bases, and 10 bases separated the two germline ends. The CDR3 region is CASSFIVRTEAFF. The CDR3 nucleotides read TGTGCCAGCAGCTTTATTGTGCGGACTGAAGCTTTCTTT.

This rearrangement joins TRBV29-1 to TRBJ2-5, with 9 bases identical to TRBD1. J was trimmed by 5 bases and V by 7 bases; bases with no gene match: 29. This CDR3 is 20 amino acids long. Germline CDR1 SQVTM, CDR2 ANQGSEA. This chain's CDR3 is CSEECPWTGDKQPTCETQYF. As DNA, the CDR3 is TGCAGCGAGGAGTGCCCTTGGACAGGGGACAAGCAACCTACCTGTGAGACCCAGTACTTC.

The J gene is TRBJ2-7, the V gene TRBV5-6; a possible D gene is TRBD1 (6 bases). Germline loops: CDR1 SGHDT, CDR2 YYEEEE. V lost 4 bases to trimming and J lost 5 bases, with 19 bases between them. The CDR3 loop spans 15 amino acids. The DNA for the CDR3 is TGTGCCAGCAGCCCCCTCGAGGGCAGGGGAAACGAGCAGTACTTC. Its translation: CASSPLEGRGNEQYF.

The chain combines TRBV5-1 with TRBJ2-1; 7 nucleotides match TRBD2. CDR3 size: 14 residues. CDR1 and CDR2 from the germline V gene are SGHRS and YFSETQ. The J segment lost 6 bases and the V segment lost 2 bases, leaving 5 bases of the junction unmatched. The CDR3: CASSLQRGANEQFF. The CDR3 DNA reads TGCGCCAGCAGCTTACAGCGGGGAGCCAATGAGCAGTTCTTC.

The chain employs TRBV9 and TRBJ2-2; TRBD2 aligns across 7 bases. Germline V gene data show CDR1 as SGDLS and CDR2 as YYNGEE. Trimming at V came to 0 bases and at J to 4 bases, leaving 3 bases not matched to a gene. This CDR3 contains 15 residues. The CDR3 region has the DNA TGTGCCAGCAGCGTAGCTGGGAGGGGCACCGGGGAGCTGTTTTTT. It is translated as CASSVAGRGTGELFF.

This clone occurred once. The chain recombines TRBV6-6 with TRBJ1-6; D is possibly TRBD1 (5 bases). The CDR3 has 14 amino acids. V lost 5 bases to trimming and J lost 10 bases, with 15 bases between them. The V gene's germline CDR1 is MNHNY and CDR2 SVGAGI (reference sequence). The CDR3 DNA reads TGTGCCAGCAGTGAGACAGCCGCCGGATCACCCCTCCACTTT. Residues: CASSETAAGSPLHF.

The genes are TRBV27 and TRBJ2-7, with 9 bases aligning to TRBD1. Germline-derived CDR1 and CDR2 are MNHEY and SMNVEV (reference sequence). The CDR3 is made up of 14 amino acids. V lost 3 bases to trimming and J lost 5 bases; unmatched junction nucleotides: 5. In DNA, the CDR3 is TGTGCCAGCAGTTTTAGGGGACAGGGTGACGAGCAGTACTTC. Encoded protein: CASSFRGQGDEQYF.

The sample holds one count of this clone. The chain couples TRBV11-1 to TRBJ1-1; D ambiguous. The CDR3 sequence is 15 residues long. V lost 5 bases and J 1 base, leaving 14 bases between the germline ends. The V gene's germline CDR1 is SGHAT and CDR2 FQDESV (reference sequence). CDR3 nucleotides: TGTGCCAGCAGCCGTTACTCGGCGGGGAACACTGAAGCTTTCTTT. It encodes CASSRYSAGNTEAFF.

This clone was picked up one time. The CDR3 reads CASSADPDRSEQFF. CDR3 DNA sequence: TGTGCCAGCAGCGCCGACCCTGACAGGAGTGAGCAGTTCTTC. The V gene is TRBV9, the J gene TRBJ2-1; D is possibly TRBD1 (6 bases). Germline V lookup: CDR1 SGDLS, CDR2 YYNGEE. V was shortened by 3 bases and J by 9 bases, with 16 bases between the two germline ends. CDR3 length: 14 residues.

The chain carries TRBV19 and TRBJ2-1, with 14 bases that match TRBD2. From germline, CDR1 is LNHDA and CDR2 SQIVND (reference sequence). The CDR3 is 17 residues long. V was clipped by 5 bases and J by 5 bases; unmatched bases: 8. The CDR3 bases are TGTGCCAGTAGTGTAGTACCGGGACTAGCGGGAGACAATGAGCAGTTCTTC. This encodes CASSVVPGLAGDNEQFF.

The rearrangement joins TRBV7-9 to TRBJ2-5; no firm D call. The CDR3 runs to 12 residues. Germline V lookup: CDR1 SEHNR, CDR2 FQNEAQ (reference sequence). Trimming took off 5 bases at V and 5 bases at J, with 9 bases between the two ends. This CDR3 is CASSLVMETQYF. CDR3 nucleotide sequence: TGTGCCAGCAGCCTCGTTATGGAGACCCAGTACTTC.